This T cell receptor beta chain was identified during a study of T cells in Graves' hyperthyroidism and ophthalmopathy. Points from the study as a whole: Most thyroid clonotypes that were expanded above 0.001 also turned up in blood. Ophthalmopathy got predicted by the model a median approximately 6.3 months before its onset.

This clonotype occurred many times. The target antigen is unknown. It was RNA transcripts that yielded the amplified TCR beta CDR3 regions. TCR CDR3 underwent first-round RT-PCR with the HTBI primer set. TCRdb re-called the multiplex PCR reads with MiXCR, one entry per CDR3 protein. The sample records more than 500,000 distinct CDR3 sequences, 40% to 50% being singletons. This CDR3 has 12 amino acids. The V gene's germline CDR1 is MNHNY and CDR2 SVGAGI (reference sequence). V dropped 0 bases and J dropped 8 bases, with 7 bases sitting between them. Patients were excluded because of uncontrolled infection, other autoimmune disease, pregnancy or lactation. Diagnosis relied on clinical symptoms, serum thyroxine and TRAb, thyroid ultrasound and orbital computed tomography.

Sequenced material: peripheral blood or thyroid tissue (not recorded which). The clonotype comes from an adult woman with Graves' disease, either hyperthyroidism or ophthalmopathy (not recorded which). This sequence joins TRBV6-6 and TRBJ1-1; D remains ambiguous. The CDR3 region has the DNA TGTGCCAGCAGTTACTCGTATGAGGAAGCTTTCTTT. This codes for CASSYSYEEAFF.